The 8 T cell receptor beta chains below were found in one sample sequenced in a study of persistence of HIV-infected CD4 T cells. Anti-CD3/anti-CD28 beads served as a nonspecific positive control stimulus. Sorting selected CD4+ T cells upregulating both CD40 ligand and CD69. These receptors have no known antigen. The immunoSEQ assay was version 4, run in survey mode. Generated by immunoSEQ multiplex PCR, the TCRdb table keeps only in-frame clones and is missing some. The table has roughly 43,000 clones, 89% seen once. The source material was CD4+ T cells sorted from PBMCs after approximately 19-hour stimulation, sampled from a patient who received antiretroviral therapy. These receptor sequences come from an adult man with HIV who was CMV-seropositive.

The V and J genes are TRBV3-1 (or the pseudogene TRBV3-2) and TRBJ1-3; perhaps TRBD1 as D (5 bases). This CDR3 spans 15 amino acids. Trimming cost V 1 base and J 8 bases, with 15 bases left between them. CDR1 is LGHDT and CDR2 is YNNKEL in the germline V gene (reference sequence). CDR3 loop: CASSQVRGEAYTIYF. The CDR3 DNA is TGTGCCAGCAGCCAAGTGAGGGGCGAGGCGTACACCATATATTTT.

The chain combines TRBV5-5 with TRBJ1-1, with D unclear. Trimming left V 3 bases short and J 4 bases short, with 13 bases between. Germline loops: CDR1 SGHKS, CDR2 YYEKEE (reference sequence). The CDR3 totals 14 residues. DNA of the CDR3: TGTGCCAGCAGCTCTGGTGTGGGCGGCACTGAAGCTTTCTTT. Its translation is CASSSGVGGTEAFF.

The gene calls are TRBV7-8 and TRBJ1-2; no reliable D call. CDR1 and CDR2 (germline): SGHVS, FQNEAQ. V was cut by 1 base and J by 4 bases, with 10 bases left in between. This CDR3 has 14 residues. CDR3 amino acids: CASSLGRAAYGYTF. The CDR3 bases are TGTGCCAGCAGCTTAGGCCGGGCAGCCTATGGCTACACCTTC.

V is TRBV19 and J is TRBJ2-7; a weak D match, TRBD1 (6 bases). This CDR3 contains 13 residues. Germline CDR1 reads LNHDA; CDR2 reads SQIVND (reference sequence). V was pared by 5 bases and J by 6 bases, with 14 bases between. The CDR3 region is CASSEQGAFEQYF. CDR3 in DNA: TGTGCCAGTAGTGAACAGGGCGCATTCGAGCAGTACTTC. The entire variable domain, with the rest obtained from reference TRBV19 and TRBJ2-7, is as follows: DGGITQSPKYLFRKEGQNVTLSCEQNLNHDAMYWYRQDPGQGLRLIYYSQIVNDFQKGDIAEGYSVSREKKESFPLTVTSAQKNPTAFYLCASSEQGAFEQYFGPGTRLTVT.

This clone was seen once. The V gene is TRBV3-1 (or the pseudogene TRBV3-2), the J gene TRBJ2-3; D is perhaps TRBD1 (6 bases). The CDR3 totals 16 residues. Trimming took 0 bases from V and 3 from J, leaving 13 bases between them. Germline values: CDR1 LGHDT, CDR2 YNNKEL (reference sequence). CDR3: CASSQDGMGATDTQYF. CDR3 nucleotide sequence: TGTGCCAGCAGCCAAGATGGAATGGGGGCAACAGATACGCAGTATTTT.

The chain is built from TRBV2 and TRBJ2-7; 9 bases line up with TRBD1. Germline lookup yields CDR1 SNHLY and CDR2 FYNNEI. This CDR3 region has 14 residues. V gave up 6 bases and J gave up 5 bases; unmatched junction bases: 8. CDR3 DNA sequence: TGTGCCAGCAGCGGGACAGGGCGATGGGACGAGCAGTACTTC. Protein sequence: CASSGTGRWDEQYF.

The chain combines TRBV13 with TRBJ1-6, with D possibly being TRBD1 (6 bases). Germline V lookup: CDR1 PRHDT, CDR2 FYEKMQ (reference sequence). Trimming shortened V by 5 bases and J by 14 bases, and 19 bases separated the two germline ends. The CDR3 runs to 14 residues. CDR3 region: CASSPKQGGGTLHF. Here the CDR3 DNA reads TGTGCCAGCAGCCCCAAACAGGGTGGGGGCACCCTCCACTTT.

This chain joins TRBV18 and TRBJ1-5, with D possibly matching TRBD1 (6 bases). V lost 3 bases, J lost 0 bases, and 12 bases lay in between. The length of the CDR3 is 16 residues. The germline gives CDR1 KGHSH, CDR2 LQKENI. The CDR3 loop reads CASSPGGSTSNQPQHF. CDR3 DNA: TGTGCCAGCTCACCGGGGGGCTCGACTAGCAATCAGCCCCAGCATTTT.